This T cell receptor beta chain was sequenced during a study of T cell responses to AZD1222 COVID-19 vaccine. Study-wide results and limits: A mostly white British donor set with more females was recruited, and clonal diversity was possibly underestimated. After two AZD1222 doses, spike-specific TCR breadth and depth rose versus day 0. Nearly half of spike-specific TCRs reportedly target unmutated variant regions.

Sequencing was performed with immunoSEQ multiplex PCR; in TCRdb, only in-frame clones are kept and a portion is missing. This table holds 70,000 or so clones, around 88% found once. In the case of this clone: The antigen remains unidentified.

The source was peripheral blood, collected on day 0 of AZD1222 vaccination. This TCR was recovered from an adult in good health.

This CDR3 reads CASSEAVSGTYGYTF. The CDR3, as DNA: TGTGCCAGCAGTGAAGCAGTCTCGGGGACCTATGGCTACACCTTC. V and J are TRBV6-1 and TRBJ1-2; tentative D call: TRBD1 (5 bases). Germline CDR1 MNHNS, CDR2 SASEGT. With 0 bases removed from V and 4 bases from J, the gap between germline ends came to 12 bases. This CDR3 spans 15 amino acids.